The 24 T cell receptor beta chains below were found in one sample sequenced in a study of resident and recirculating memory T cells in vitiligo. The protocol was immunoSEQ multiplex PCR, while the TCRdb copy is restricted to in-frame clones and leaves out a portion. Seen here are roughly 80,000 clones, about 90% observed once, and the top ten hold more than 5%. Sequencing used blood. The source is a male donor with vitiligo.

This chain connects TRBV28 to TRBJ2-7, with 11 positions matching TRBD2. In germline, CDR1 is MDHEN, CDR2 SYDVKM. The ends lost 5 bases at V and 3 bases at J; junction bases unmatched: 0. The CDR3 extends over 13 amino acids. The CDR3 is CASSLAGGYEQYF. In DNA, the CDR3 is TGTGCCAGCAGTCTAGCGGGGGGCTACGAGCAGTACTTC.

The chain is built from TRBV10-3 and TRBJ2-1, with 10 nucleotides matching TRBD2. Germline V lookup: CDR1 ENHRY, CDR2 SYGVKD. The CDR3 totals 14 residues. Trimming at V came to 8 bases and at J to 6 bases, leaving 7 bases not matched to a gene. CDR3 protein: CAIQSGRGFNEQFF. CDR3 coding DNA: TGTGCCATCCAAAGCGGGAGGGGATTCAATGAGCAGTTCTTC.

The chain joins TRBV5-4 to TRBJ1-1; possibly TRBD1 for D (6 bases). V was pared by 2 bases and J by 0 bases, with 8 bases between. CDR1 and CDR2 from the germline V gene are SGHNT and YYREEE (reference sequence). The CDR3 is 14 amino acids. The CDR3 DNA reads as TGTGCCAGCAGCTTAGGGGGACTGAACACTGAAGCTTTCTTT. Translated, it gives CASSLGGLNTEAFF.

The CDR3 loop is CASSLPSGRGPGTGELFF. CDR3 in DNA: TGTGCCAGCAGCTTACCCAGCGGGAGGGGCCCGGGCACCGGGGAGCTGTTTTTT. The chain carries TRBV7-9 and TRBJ2-2; 10 bases fit TRBD2. CDR3 length: 18 residues. The V gene end was trimmed by 2 bases and the J gene end by 4 bases; junction bases not matched to a gene: 10. Germline values: CDR1 SEHNR, CDR2 FQNEAQ (reference sequence).

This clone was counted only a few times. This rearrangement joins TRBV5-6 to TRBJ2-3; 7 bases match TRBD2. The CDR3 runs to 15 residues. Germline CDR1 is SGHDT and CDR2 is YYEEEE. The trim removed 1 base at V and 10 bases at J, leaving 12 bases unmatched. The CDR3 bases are TGTGCCAGCAGCTTGTGGACTAGAGGACCTTCGGCGCAGTATTTT. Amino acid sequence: CASSLWTRGPSAQYF.

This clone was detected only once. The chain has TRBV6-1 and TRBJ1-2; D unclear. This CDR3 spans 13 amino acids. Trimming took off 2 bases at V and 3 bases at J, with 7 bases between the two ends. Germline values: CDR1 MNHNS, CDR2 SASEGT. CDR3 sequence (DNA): TGTGCCAGCAGTGAATACGGTTACTATGGCTACACCTTC. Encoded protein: CASSEYGYYGYTF.

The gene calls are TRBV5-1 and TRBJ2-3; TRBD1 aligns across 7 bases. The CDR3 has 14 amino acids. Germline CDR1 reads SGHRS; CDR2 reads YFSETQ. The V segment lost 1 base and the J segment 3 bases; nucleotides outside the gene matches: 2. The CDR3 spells CASSLRQGTDTQYF. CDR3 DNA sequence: TGCGCCAGCAGCTTGCGACAGGGTACAGATACGCAGTATTTT.

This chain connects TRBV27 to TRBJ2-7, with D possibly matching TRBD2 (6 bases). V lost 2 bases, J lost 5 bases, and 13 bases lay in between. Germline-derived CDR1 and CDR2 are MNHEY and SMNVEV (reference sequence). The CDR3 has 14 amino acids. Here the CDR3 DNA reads TGTGCCAGCAGTTTACTCGGGAGTCTGGACGAGCAGTACTTC. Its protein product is CASSLLGSLDEQYF.

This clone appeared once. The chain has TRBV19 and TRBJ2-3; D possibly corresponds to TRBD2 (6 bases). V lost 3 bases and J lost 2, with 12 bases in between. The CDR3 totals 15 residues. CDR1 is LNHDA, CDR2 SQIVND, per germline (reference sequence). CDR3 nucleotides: TGTGCCAGTAGTATCGGAGGGGTTTTCACAGATACGCAGTATTTT. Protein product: CASSIGGVFTDTQYF. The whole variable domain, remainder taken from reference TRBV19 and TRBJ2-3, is DGGITQSPKYLFRKEGQNVTLSCEQNLNHDAMYWYRQDPGQGLRLIYYSQIVNDFQKGDIAEGYSVSREKKESFPLTVTSAQKNPTAFYLCASSIGGVFTDTQYFGPGTRLTVL.

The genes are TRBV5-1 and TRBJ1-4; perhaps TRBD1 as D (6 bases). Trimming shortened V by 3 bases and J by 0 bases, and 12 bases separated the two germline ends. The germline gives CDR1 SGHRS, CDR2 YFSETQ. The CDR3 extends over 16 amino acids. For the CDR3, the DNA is TGCGCCAGCAGCTCGACCGGACAGTCAACTAATGAAAAACTGTTTTTT. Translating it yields CASSSTGQSTNEKLFF.

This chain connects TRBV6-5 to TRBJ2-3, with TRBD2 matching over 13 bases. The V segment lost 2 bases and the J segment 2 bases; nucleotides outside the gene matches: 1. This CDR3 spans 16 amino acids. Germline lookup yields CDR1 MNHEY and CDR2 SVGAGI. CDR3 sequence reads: CASSYGTSGITDTQYF. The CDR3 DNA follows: TGTGCCAGCAGTTACGGGACTAGCGGGATCACAGATACGCAGTATTTT.

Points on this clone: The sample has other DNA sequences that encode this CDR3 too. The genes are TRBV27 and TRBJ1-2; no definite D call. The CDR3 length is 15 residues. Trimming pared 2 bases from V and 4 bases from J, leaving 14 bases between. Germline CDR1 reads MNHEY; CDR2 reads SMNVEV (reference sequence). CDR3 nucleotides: TGTGCCAGCAGTTTAATCGGACCAAGCGGCTATGGCTACACCTTC. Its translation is CASSLIGPSGYGYTF.

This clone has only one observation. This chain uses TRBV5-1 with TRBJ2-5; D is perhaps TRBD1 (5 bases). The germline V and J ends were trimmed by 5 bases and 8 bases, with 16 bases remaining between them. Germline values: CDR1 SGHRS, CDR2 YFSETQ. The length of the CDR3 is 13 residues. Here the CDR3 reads CASRVGAVDTQYF. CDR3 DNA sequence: TGCGCCAGCAGGGTAGGGGCGGTAGATACCCAGTACTTC. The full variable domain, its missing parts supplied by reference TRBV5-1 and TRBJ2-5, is KAGVTQTPRYLIKTRGQQVTLSCSPISGHRSVSWYQQTPGQGLQFLFEYFSETQRNKGNFPGRFSGRQFSNSRSEMNVSTLELGDSALYLCASRVGAVDTQYFGPGTRLLVL.

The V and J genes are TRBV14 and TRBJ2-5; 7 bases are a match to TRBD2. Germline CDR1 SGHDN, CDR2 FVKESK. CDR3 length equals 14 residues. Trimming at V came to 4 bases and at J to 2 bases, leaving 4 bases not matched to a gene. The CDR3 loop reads CASSRLAVQETQYF. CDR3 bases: TGTGCCAGCAGCCGGCTAGCGGTTCAAGAGACCCAGTACTTC.

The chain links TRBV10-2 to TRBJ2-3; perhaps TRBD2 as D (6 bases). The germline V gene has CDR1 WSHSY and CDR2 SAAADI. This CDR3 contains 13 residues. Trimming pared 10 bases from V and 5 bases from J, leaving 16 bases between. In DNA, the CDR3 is TGCGCCACCTGTTCTGGGGAGGTAGATACGCAGTATTTT. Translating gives CATCSGEVDTQYF.

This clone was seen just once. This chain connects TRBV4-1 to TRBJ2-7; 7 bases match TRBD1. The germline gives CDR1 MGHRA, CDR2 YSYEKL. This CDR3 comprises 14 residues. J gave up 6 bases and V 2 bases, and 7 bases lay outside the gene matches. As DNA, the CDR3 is TGCGCCAGCAGCCAACTGACAGGGTTCAGCGAGCAGTACTTC. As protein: CASSQLTGFSEQYF.

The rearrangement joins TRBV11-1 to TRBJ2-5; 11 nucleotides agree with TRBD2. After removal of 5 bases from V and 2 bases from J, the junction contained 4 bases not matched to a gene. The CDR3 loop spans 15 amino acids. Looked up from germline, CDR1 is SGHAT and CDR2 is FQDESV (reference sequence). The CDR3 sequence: CASSPGTSGQETQYF. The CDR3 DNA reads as TGTGCCAGCAGCCCGGGGACTAGCGGTCAAGAGACCCAGTACTTC. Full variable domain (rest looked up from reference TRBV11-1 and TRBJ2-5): EAEVAQSPRYKITEKSQAVAFWCDPISGHATLYWYRQILGQGPELLVQFQDESVVDDSQLPKDRFSAERLKGVDSTLKIQPAELGDSAMYLCASSPGTSGQETQYFGPGTRLLVL.

The CDR3 is CSVDAGQLKETQYF. CDR3 nucleotide sequence: TGCAGCGTTGATGCTGGGCAGCTTAAAGAGACCCAGTACTTC. The V call is TRBV29-1, the J call TRBJ2-5, with D hard to call. CDR3 length equals 14 residues. V was cut by 3 bases and J by 3 bases, with 14 bases left in between. Looked up from germline, CDR1 is SQVTM and CDR2 is ANQGSEA.

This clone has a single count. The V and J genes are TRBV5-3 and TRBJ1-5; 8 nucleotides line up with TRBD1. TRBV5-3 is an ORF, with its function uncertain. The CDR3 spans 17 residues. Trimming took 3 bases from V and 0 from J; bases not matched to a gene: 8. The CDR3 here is CARSSGQDFYSNQPQHF. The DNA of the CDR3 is TGTGCCAGAAGCTCGGGACAGGATTTTTATAGCAATCAGCCCCAGCATTTT.

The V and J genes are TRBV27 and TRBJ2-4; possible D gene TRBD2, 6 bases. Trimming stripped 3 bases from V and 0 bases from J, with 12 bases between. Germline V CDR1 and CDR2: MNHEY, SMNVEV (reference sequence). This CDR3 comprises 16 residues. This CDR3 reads CASSLSGGVAKNIQYF. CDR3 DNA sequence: TGTGCCAGCAGTTTGAGTGGAGGGGTAGCCAAAAACATTCAGTACTTC.

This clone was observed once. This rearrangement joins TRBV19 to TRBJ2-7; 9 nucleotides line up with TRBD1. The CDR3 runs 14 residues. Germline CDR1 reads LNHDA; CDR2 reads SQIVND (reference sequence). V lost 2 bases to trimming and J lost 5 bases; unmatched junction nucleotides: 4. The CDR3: CASSIRDRANEQYF. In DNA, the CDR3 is TGTGCCAGTAGTATAAGGGACAGGGCCAACGAGCAGTACTTC.

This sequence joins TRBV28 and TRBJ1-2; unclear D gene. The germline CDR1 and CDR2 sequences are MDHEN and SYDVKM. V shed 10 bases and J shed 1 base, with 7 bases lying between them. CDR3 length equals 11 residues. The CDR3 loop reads CATQINYGYTF. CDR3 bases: TGTGCCACACAGATTAACTATGGCTACACCTTC.

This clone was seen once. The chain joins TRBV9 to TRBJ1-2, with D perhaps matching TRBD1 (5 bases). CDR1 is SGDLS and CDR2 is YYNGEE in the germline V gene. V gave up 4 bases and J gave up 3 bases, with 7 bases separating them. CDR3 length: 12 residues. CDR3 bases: TGTGCCAGCAGCACACAGGACTATGGCTACACCTTC. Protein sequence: CASSTQDYGYTF.

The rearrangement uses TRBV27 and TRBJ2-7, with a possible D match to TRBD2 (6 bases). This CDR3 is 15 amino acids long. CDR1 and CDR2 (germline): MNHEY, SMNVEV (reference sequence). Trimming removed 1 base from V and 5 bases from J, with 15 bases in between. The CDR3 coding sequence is TGTGCCAGCAGTTTATATCTGGGACTTCACGACGAGCAGTACTTC. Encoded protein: CASSLYLGLHDEQYF.